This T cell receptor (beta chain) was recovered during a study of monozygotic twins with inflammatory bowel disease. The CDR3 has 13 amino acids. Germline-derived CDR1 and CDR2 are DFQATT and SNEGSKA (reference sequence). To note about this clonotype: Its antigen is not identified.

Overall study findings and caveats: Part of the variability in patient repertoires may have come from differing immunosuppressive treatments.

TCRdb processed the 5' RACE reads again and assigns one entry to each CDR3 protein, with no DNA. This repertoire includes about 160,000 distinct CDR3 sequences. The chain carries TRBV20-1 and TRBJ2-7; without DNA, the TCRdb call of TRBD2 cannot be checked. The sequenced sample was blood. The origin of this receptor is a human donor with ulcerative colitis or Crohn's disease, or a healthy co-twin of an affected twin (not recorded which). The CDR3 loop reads CSARGRGGDKQYF.